The 23 T cell receptor beta chains reported below all come from one sample, sequenced in a study of shared clonotypes between healthy human individuals (TCRdb year 2020). The method was the immunoSEQ multiplex PCR assay. In its TCRdb copy, this immuneACCESS table keeps in-frame sequences only and misses some clones. Where compared with another copy, unresolved V genes explain less than half of these, and the others have no known cause. This sample lists some 350,000 clones; around 74% were detected once. The leading ten clones occupy 9% to 12% of the sample. Sequencing input: memory CD4+ T cells sorted from blood. Taken with the paper, the label for cell subset or site translates to: CD45RA-negative fraction. The receptors originated from a man between 25 and 39 years old in good health.

The rearrangement joins TRBV7-6 to TRBJ2-7; TRBD1 aligns across 7 bases. This CDR3 spans 13 amino acids. Germline CDR1 and CDR2: SGHVS and FNYEAQ. J gave up 6 bases and V 4 bases, and 6 bases lay outside the gene matches. The CDR3, as DNA: TGTGCCAGCAGCTACAAGGGGGCGGCCGAGCAGTACTTC. This gives the protein CASSYKGAAEQYF.

The chain links TRBV28 to TRBJ1-3; D possibly corresponds to TRBD1 (6 bases). The germline V gene has CDR1 MDHEN and CDR2 SYDVKM. The germline V and J ends were trimmed by 3 bases and 0 bases, with 9 bases remaining between them. The CDR3 has 15 amino acids. For the CDR3, the DNA is TGTGCCAGCAGTTTCGTGACAGGCTCTGGAAACACCATATATTTT. Its translation: CASSFVTGSGNTIYF.

For this clone: This same CDR3 is encoded by further DNA sequences in the sample. The genes are TRBV7-3 and TRBJ2-1; 10 bases align to TRBD1. The CDR3 totals 15 residues. With 5 bases clipped from V and 1 base from J, the junction kept 2 bases outside the gene matches. Per the germline V gene, CDR1 is SGHTA and CDR2 is FQGTGA. CDR3 in amino acids: CASSRDRGSYNEQFF. The CDR3 DNA sequence: TGTGCCAGCAGCCGGGACAGGGGTTCCTACAATGAGCAGTTCTTC.

The chain has TRBV4-1 and TRBJ2-7; 12 bases align to TRBD2. The CDR3 covers 20 residues. Germline loops: CDR1 MGHRA, CDR2 YSYEKL. The J segment lost 1 base and the V segment lost 5 bases, leaving 18 bases of the junction unmatched. The CDR3 nucleotides read TGCGCCAGCAGCTTACATCCACTAGCGGGAGGATCACTGACGTCCTACGAGCAGTACTTC. It codes for CASSLHPLAGGSLTSYEQYF.

The CDR3 reads CASGGVGPYQPQHF. CDR3 bases: TGTGCCAGCGGAGGGGTCGGACCTTATCAGCCCCAGCATTTT. The rearrangement uses TRBV28 and TRBJ1-5; D is possibly TRBD1 (5 bases). The CDR3 consists of 14 residues. The germline V gene encodes CDR1 MDHEN and CDR2 SYDVKM. V lost 8 bases and J 5 bases, leaving 16 bases between the germline ends.

The rearrangement links TRBV28 to TRBJ2-1; 11 positions agree with TRBD2. Trimming at V came to 2 bases and at J to 7 bases, leaving 16 bases not matched to a gene. Germline V gene lookup returns CDR1 MDHEN and CDR2 SYDVKM. The CDR3 is 19 amino acids. Here the CDR3 DNA reads TGTGCCAGCAGTTTAAGTTTTAGCGGGAGGGGAACCATGGTTAATGAGCAGTTCTTC. Protein product: CASSLSFSGRGTMVNEQFF.

The rearrangement joins TRBV18 to TRBJ2-7, with D tentatively TRBD2 (5 bases). V lost 5 bases, J lost 6 bases, and 11 bases lay in between. The CDR3 has 12 amino acids. The germline CDR1 and CDR2 sequences are KGHSH and LQKENI. The CDR3 loop reads CASSSGLPEQYF. CDR3 in DNA: TGTGCCAGCTCATCCGGACTCCCCGAGCAGTACTTC.

The genes are TRBV7-6 and TRBJ2-2; D is possibly TRBD2 (6 bases). CDR1 and CDR2 (germline): SGHVS, FNYEAQ. This CDR3 spans 16 amino acids. V lost 5 bases and J 7 bases, leaving 20 bases between the germline ends. The CDR3 is CASSPGTSHIDGELFF. The DNA for the CDR3 is TGTGCCAGCAGCCCGGGGACTTCCCATATTGACGGGGAGCTGTTTTTT.

Comment on this clone: Other DNA sequences within the sample encode an identical CDR3. The rearrangement links TRBV10-1 to TRBJ1-5; D is undetermined. CDR1 is WNHNN and CDR2 is SYGVQD in the germline V gene (reference sequence). There are 13 residues in the CDR3. V was cut by 2 bases and J by 5 bases, with 7 bases left in between. CDR3 nucleotides: TGCGCCAGCAGTGAGGGCCGGGATCAGCCCCAGCATTTT. Its protein is CASSEGRDQPQHF.

The chain is built from TRBV5-8 and TRBJ2-7; D remains unclear. The V end lost 3 bases, the J end lost 7 bases, and 20 bases lay between the germline ends. From germline, CDR1 is SGHTS and CDR2 YDEGEE. This CDR3 has 15 residues. The CDR3 coding sequence is TGTGCCAGCAGCTCCCCGCAGGTCAAGGCACGGGAGCAGTACTTC. This sequence encodes CASSSPQVKAREQYF. The full variable domain, in which reference TRBV5-8 and TRBJ2-7 provide the parts outside the CDR3, is EAGVTQSPTHLIKTRGQQATLRCSPISGHTSVYWYQQALGLGLQFLLWYDEGEERNRGNFPPRFSGRQFPNYSSELNVNALELEDSALYLCASSSPQVKAREQYFGPGTRLTVT.

The sample holds a few counts of this clone. A read error may account for a junction end that differs from germline. The chain combines TRBV5-1 with TRBJ2-4; TRBD1 matches at 8 bases. The CDR3 sequence is 17 residues long. Germline assignment: CDR1 SGHRS and CDR2 YFSETQ. The CDR3 sequence is CASSLDPLTGVRDIQYF. In DNA, the CDR3 is TGCGCCAGCAGTTTGGACCCTTTGACAGGGGTTAGAGACATTCAGTACTTC.

This clone was recorded only once. The chain links TRBV19 to TRBJ1-3; D is possibly TRBD1 (5 bases). CDR1 LNHDA and CDR2 SQIVND come from the germline V gene (reference sequence). This CDR3 spans 15 amino acids. Trimming took 9 bases from V and 5 from J, leaving 20 bases between them. The CDR3 region is CASTSDFGGRNTIYF. CDR3 nucleotides: TGTGCCAGCACCTCGGACTTCGGGGGTAGAAACACCATATATTTT.

The chain combines TRBV28 with TRBJ1-5; 9 bases fit TRBD1. Germline CDR1 reads MDHEN; CDR2 reads SYDVKM. The CDR3 has 16 residues. J gave up 6 bases and V 5 bases, and 11 bases lay outside the gene matches. CDR3 amino acids: CASSQEGQGRFQPQHF. CDR3 in DNA: TGTGCCAGCAGTCAAGAGGGACAGGGACGATTTCAGCCCCAGCATTTT.

This chain connects TRBV30 to TRBJ2-3; 11 positions match TRBD2. This CDR3 spans 14 amino acids. Germline V lookup: CDR1 GTSNPN, CDR2 SVGIG (reference sequence). The ends lost 1 base at V and 4 bases at J; junction bases unmatched: 1. The CDR3: CAWSALAGADTQYF. The CDR3 nucleotides are TGTGCCTGGAGTGCACTAGCGGGAGCAGATACGCAGTATTTT.

The genes are TRBV7-9 and TRBJ2-1; D could derive from TRBD1 or TRBD2 (5 bases each). This CDR3 contains 16 residues. V lost 1 base to trimming and J lost 0 bases, with 10 bases between them. CDR1 is SEHNR, CDR2 FQNEAQ, per germline (reference sequence). Here the CDR3 DNA reads TGTGCCAGCAGCTTAGATCCAGGGAGCTCCTACAATGAGCAGTTCTTC. Translating gives CASSLDPGSSYNEQFF.

In its sample, this clone was seen many times. The chain joins TRBV10-2 to TRBJ2-3; D remains unclear. The V gene's germline CDR1 is WSHSY and CDR2 SAAADI. This CDR3 has 12 residues. Deletions cut 6 bases from V and 6 bases from J, with 10 bases between. The DNA of the CDR3 is TGCGCCAGCAGCATAAACGGGGATACGCAGTATTTT. Residues: CASSINGDTQYF.

This clone was detected a few times. CDR3 sequence: CASSLLGATTRNGYTF. CDR3 in DNA: TGTGCCAGCAGCTTACTAGGGGCGACGACCCGAAACGGCTACACCTTC. The chain joins TRBV7-2 to TRBJ1-2, with D possibly being TRBD1 (5 bases). The CDR3 totals 16 residues. The germline CDR1 and CDR2 sequences are SGHTA and FQGNSA. V lost 2 bases and J lost 8, with 21 bases in between.

Remarks on this clone: This may stem from a read error, because a much larger clone lies one nucleotide away. The chain combines TRBV5-5 with TRBJ1-1; TRBD1 aligns across 7 bases. J lost 5 bases, V lost 4 bases, and 5 bases had no gene match. The V gene's germline CDR1 is SGHKS and CDR2 YYEKEE (reference sequence). The CDR3 extends over 13 amino acids. The CDR3 sequence: CASSTTGSTEAFF. The CDR3 bases are TGTGCCAGCAGCACGACAGGGAGTACTGAAGCTTTCTTT.

This chain uses TRBV5-1 with TRBJ2-5; 8 bases are a match to TRBD1. Trimming removed 4 bases from V and 5 bases from J; junction bases left unmatched: 16. This CDR3 region has 17 residues. Per germline, CDR1 SGHRS and CDR2 YFSETQ. The chain's CDR3 is CASSRNRGQGLRETQYF. The CDR3 bases are TGCGCCAGCAGCCGCAATAGAGGACAGGGCCTCAGGGAGACCCAGTACTTC.

V and J are TRBV5-6 and TRBJ1-5; D might be TRBD1 (6 bases). Germline loops: CDR1 SGHDT, CDR2 YYEEEE. The CDR3 sequence is 16 residues long. Trimming cost V 2 bases and J 4 bases, with 16 bases left between them. This CDR3 is CASSLWVRQENQPQHF. The DNA of the CDR3 is TGTGCCAGCAGCTTATGGGTGCGACAGGAGAATCAGCCCCAGCATTTT.

The chain carries TRBV7-8 and TRBJ1-3; D remains unclear. V dropped 3 bases and J dropped 0 bases, with 12 bases sitting between them. The CDR3 covers 16 residues. In germline, CDR1 is SGHVS, CDR2 FQNEAQ. CDR3 sequence: CASSFVEPYSGNTIYF. The CDR3 nucleotides are TGTGCCAGCAGCTTTGTAGAGCCTTACTCTGGAAACACCATATATTTT.

J is TRBJ2-3 and V is TRBV6-5; D gene unclear. This CDR3 comprises 13 residues. V lost 7 bases to trimming and J lost 14 bases, with 22 bases between them. Germline lookup yields CDR1 MNHEY and CDR2 SVGAGI. CDR3 residues: CASTSNPLKPLYF. The CDR3 bases are TGTGCCAGCACCTCAAACCCGCTAAAGCCCCTGTATTTT.

The V and J genes are TRBV5-1 and TRBJ2-7, with 8 bases fitting TRBD2. Unmatched junction bases numbered 6, after V lost 6 bases and J lost 7 bases. CDR1 SGHRS and CDR2 YFSETQ come from the germline V gene. The CDR3 sequence is 12 residues long. The CDR3 region is CASKREFGEQYF. For the CDR3, the DNA is TGCGCCAGCAAGCGGGAGTTCGGTGAGCAGTACTTC.